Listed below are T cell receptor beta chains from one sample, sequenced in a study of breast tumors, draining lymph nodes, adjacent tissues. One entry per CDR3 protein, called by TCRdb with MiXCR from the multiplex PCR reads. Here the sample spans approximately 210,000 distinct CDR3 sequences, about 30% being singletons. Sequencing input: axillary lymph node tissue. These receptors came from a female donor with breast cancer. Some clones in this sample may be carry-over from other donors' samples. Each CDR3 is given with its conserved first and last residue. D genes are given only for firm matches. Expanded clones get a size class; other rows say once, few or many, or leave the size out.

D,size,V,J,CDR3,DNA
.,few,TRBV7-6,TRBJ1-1,CASSLGTNTEAFF,TGTGCCAGCAGCCTCGGGACGAACACTGAAGCTTTCTTT
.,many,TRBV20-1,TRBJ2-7,CSATIDSAEQYF,TGCAGTGCTACCATAGACAGTGCCGAGCAGTACTTC
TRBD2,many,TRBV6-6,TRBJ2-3,CASSPPQRASGRTTDTQYF,TGTGCCAGCAGTCCCCCCCAGAGGGCTAGCGGCAGAACCACAGATACGCAGTATTTT
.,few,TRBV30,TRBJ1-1,CAWRGLGGFTEAFF,TGTGCCTGGAGAGGTCTGGGGGGCTTCACTGAAGCTTTCTTT
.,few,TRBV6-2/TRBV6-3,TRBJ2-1,CAGSYHVRSYNEQFF,TGTGCCGGCAGTTATCACGTCCGCTCCTACAATGAGCAGTTCTTC
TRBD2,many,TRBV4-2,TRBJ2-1,CASSRVRTSGHNEQFF,TGTGCCAGCAGCCGGGTAAGGACTAGCGGCCACAATGAGCAGTTCTTC
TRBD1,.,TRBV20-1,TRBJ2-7,CSATGQGESYEQYF,TGCAGTGCTACCGGACAGGGGGAAAGCTACGAGCAGTACTTC
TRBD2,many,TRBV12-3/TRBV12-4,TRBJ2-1,CASSRTSGEIDEQFF,TGTGCCAGCAGCCGTACTAGCGGGGAGATCGATGAGCAGTTCTTC
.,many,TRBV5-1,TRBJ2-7,CASSLGLVPAYEQYF,TGCGCCAGCAGCTTGGGGCTTGTTCCCGCTTACGAGCAGTACTTC
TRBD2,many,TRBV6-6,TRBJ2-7,CASSPRLAAYEQYF,TGTGCCAGCAGTCCCCGGCTAGCGGCCTACGAGCAGTACTTC
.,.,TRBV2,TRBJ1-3,CASRSSGYTIYF,TGTGCCAGCAGGTCAAGCGGGTACACCATATATTTT
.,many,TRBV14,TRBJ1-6,CASSYDSGWSSPLHF,TGTGCCAGCAGCTACGACTCAGGGTGGAGTTCACCCCTCCACTTT
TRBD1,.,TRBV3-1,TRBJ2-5,CASSYRGRGWNQETQYF,TGTGCCAGCAGTTACAGGGGGCGGGGGTGGAACCAAGAGACCCAGTACTTC
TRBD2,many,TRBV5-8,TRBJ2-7,CASSFAGGSYEQYF,TGTGCCAGCAGCTTTGCGGGGGGGTCCTACGAGCAGTACTTC
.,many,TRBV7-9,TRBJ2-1,CASSLASFDEQFF,TGTGCCAGCAGCTTAGCTAGTTTCGATGAGCAGTTCTTC
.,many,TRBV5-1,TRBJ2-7,CASSLESGTEQYF,TGCGCCAGCAGCTTGGAGTCAGGGACCGAGCAGTACTTC
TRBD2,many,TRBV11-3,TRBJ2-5,CASSFASGAQETQYF,TGTGCCAGCAGCTTCGCTAGCGGCGCCCAAGAGACCCAGTACTTC
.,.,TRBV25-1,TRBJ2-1,CASSVPARLNEQFF,TGTGCCAGCAGTGTTCCCGCCCGGTTGAATGAGCAGTTCTTC
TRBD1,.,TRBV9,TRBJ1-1,CASSPHLTGNTEVFF,TGTGCCAGCAGCCCGCATTTGACAGGGAACACTGAAGTTTTCTTT
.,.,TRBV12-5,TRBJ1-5,CASGLGAGPQHF,TGTGCTAGTGGTTTAGGGGCTGGACCCCAGCATTTT
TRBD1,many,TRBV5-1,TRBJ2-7,CASSWGDRSEQYF,TGCGCCAGCAGCTGGGGGGACAGGTCCGAGCAGTACTTC
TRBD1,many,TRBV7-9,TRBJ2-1,CASSFRDRVYNEQFF,TGTGCCAGCAGCTTCCGGGACAGGGTGTACAATGAGCAGTTCTTC
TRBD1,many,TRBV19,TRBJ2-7,CASSPRATGSHEQYF,TGTGCCAGTAGTCCTCGAGCGACAGGGTCGCACGAGCAGTACTTC
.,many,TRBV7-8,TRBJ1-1,CASRDRGSTEAFF,TGTGCCAGCAGAGATAGGGGTTCCACTGAAGCTTTCTTT
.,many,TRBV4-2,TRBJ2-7,CASSQGATDPTYEQYF,TGTGCCAGCAGCCAAGGGGCAACGGACCCGACCTACGAGCAGTACTTC
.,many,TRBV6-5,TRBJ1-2,CASHGNDYGYTF,TGTGCCAGCCATGGCAACGACTATGGCTACACCTTC
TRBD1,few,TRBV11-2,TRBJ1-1,CASSFGTGGRTEAFF,TGTGCCAGCAGCTTCGGGACAGGGGGTCGCACTGAAGCTTTCTTT
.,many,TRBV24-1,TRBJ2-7,CATSEGVEQYF,TGTGCCACCAGTGAAGGCGTCGAGCAGTACTTC
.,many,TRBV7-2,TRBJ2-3,CASSFSTDTQYF,TGTGCCAGCAGCTTTAGCACAGATACGCAGTATTTT
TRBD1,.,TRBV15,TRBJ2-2,CATSVDRVNTGELFF,TGTGCCACCAGCGTAGACAGGGTGAACACCGGGGAGCTGTTTTTT
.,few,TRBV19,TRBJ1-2,CASSVYRANYGYTF,TGTGCCAGTAGCGTATACAGGGCTAACTATGGCTACACCTTC
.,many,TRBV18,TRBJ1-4,CASSQNNEKLFF,TGTGCCAGCTCACAAAATAATGAAAAACTGTTTTTT
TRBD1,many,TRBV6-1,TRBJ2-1,CASSESRAGGQGVLEQFF,TGTGCCAGCAGTGAATCGAGGGCGGGTGGACAGGGTGTTTTAGAGCAGTTCTTC
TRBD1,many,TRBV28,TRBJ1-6,CASRPGQKNSPLHF,TGTGCCAGCAGGCCGGGACAGAAAAATTCACCCCTCCACTTT
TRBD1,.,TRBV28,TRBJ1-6,CASSILRTGLRNQPLHF,TGTGCCAGCAGTATACTTAGGACAGGGTTACGAAATCAGCCCCTCCACTTT